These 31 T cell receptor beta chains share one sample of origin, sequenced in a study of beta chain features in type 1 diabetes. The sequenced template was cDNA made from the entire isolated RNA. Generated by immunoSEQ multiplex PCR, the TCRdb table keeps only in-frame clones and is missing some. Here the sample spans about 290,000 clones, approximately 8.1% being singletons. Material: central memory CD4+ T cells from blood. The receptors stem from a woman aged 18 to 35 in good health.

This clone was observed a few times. The CDR3 sequence is CASSPVDRGVNEQFF. CDR3 nucleotide sequence: TGTGCCAGCAGCCCTGTGGACAGGGGAGTCAATGAGCAGTTCTTC. The genes are TRBV7-9 and TRBJ2-1, with 9 bases aligning to TRBD1. This CDR3 has 15 amino acids. Trimming removed 5 bases from V and 6 bases from J; junction bases left unmatched: 8. Germline CDR1 reads SEHNR; CDR2 reads FQNEAQ (reference sequence).

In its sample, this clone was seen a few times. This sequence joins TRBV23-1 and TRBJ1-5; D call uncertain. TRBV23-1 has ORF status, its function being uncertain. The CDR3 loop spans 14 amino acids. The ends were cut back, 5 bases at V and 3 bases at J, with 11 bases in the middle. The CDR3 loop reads CASSRAPINQPQHF. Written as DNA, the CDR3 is TGCGCCAGCAGTAGGGCACCTATCAATCAGCCCCAGCATTTT.

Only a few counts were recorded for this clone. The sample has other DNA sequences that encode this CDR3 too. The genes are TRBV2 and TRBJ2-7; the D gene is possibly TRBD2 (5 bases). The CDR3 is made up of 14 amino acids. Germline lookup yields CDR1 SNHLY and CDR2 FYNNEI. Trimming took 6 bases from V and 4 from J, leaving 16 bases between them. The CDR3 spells CASREGQSRYEQYV. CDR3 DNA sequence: TGTGCCAGCAGAGAGGGTCAGAGCAGATACGAGCAGTACGTC.

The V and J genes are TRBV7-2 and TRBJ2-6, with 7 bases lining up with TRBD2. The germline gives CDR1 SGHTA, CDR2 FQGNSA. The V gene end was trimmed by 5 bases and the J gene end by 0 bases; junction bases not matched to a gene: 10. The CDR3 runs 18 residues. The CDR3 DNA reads TGTGCCAGCAGCGCCCGACTGGGCGGGGGCTCTGGGGCCAACGTCCTGACTTTC. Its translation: CASSARLGGGSGANVLTF. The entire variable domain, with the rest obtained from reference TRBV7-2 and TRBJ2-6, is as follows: GAGVSQSPSNKVTEKGKDVELRCDPISGHTALYWYRQSLGQGLEFLIYFQGNSAPDKSGLPSDRFSAERTGGSVSTLTIQRTQQEDSAVYLCASSARLGGGSGANVLTFGAGSRLTVL.

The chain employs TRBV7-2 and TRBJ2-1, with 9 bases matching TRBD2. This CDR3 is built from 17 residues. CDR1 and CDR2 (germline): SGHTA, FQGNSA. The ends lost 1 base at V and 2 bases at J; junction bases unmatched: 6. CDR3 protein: CASSLVPTSGTYNEQFF. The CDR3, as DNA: TGTGCCAGCAGCTTAGTACCGACTAGCGGTACCTACAATGAGCAGTTCTTC.

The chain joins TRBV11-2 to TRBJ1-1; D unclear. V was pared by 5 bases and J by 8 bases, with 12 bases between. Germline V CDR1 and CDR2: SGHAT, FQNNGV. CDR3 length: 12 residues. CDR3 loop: CASSPYFTEAFF. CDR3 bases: TGTGCCAGCAGCCCGTATTTCACGGAAGCTTTCTTT. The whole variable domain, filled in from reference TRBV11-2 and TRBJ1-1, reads EAGVAQSPRYKIIEKRQSVAFWCNPISGHATLYWYQQILGQGPKLLIQFQNNGVVDDSQLPKDRFSAERLKGVDSTLKIQPAKLEDSAVYLCASSPYFTEAFFGQGTRLTVV.

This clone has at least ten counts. For the CDR3, the DNA is TGTGCCAGCAGCCAAACGGAGAGCTCTGGGGCCAACGTCCTGACTTTC. Protein product: CASSQTESSGANVLTF. The chain employs TRBV4-2 and TRBJ2-6; D is unclear. CDR1 LGHNA and CDR2 YNFKEQ come from the germline V gene. This CDR3 contains 16 residues. Trimming took 2 bases from V and 0 from J, leaving 8 bases between them.

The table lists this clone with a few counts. CDR3 coding DNA: TGTGCCAGCAGCTTAAGGGACGGTAGCACAGATACGCAGTATTTT. This encodes CASSLRDGSTDTQYF. The rearrangement uses TRBV7-8 and TRBJ2-3; D is possibly TRBD1 or TRBD2 (5 bases each). This CDR3 spans 15 amino acids. Deletions cut 2 bases from V and 0 bases from J, with 9 bases between. Germline CDR1 is SGHVS and CDR2 is FQNEAQ.

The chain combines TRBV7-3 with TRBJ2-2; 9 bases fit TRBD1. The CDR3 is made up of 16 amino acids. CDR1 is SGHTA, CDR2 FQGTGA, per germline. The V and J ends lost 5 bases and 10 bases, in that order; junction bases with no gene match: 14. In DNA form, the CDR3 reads TGTGCCAGCAGCCCTATCGGGACAGGGTCGTCTCAGGAGCTGTTTTTT. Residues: CASSPIGTGSSQELFF.

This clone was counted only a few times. The CDR3 DNA reads TGTGCCAGCAGCGGCTACAGGGCGGCTGAAGCTTTCTTT. Its protein is CASSGYRAAEAFF. J is TRBJ1-1 and V is TRBV7-2; the D gene is possibly TRBD1 (6 bases). The CDR3 is 13 amino acids. V gave up 5 bases and J gave up 6 bases, with 13 bases separating them. In germline, CDR1 is SGHTA, CDR2 FQGNSA. Looking up the rest from reference TRBV7-2 and TRBJ1-1 gives the full variable domain: GAGVSQSPSNKVTEKGKDVELRCDPISGHTALYWYRQSLGQGLEFLIYFQGNSAPDKSGLPSDRFSAERTGGSVSTLTIQRTQQEDSAVYLCASSGYRAAEAFFGQGTRLTVV.

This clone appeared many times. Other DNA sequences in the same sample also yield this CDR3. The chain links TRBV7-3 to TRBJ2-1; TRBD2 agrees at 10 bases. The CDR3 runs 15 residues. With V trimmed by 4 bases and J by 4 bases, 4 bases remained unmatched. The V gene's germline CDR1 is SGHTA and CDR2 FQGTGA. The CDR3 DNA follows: TGTGCCAGCAGCTCATTAGCGGGGGGTTACAATGAGCAGTTCTTC. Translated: CASSSLAGGYNEQFF.

The CDR3 region has the DNA TGTGCCAGCAGCTTCGACAGGGGCTCCTACAATGAGCAGTTCTTC. Translated: CASSFDRGSYNEQFF. The chain employs TRBV5-4 and TRBJ2-1; the match to TRBD1 covers 8 bases. From germline, CDR1 is SGHNT and CDR2 YYREEE (reference sequence). Trimming cost V 2 bases and J 0 bases; bases outside gene matches: 1. The CDR3 runs 15 residues.

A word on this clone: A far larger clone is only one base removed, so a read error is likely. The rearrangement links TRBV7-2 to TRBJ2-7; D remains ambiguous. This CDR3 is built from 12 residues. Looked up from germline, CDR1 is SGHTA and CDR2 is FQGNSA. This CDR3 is CACSRRTYEQYF. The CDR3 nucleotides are TGTGCCTGCAGCCGCCGCACCTACGAGCAGTACTTC.

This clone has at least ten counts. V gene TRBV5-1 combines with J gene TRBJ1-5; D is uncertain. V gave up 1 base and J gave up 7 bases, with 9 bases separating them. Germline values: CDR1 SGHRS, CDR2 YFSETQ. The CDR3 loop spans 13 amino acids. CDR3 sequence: CASSLMGLQPQHF. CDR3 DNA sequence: TGCGCCAGCAGCTTGATGGGGTTACAGCCCCAGCATTTT.

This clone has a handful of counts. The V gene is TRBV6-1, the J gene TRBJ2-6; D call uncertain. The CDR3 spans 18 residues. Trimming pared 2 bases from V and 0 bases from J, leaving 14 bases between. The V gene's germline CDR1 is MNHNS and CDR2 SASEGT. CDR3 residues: CASSELHTQSSGANVLTF. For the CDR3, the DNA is TGTGCCAGCAGTGAATTGCACACCCAGAGCTCTGGGGCCAACGTCCTGACTTTC.

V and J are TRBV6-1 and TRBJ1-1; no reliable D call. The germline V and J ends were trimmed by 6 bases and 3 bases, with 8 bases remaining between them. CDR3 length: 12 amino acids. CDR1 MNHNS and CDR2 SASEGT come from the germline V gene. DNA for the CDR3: TGTGCCAGCAGGGACGGACACACTGAAGCTTTCTTT. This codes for CASRDGHTEAFF.

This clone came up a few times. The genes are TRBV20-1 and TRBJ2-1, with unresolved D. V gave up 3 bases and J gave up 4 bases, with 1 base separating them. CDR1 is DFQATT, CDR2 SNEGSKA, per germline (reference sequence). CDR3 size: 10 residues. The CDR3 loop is CSASYNEQFF. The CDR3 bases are TGCAGTGCTAGTTACAATGAGCAGTTCTTC.

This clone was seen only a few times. The CDR3 loop is CASSPGNEQFF. The CDR3 coding sequence is TGTGCCAGCAGCCCAGGGAATGAGCAGTTCTTC. The J gene is TRBJ2-1, the V gene TRBV7-3, with D tentatively TRBD1 (5 bases). Trimming left V 5 bases short and J 7 bases short, with 6 bases between. CDR1 is SGHTA and CDR2 is FQGTGA in the germline V gene. The CDR3 is made up of 11 amino acids.

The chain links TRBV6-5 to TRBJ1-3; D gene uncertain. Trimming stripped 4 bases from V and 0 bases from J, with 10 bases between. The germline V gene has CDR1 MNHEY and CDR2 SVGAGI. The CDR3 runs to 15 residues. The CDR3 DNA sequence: TGTGCCAGCAGTTCGAGAGTTGCCTCTGGAAACACCATATATTTT. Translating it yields CASSSRVASGNTIYF.

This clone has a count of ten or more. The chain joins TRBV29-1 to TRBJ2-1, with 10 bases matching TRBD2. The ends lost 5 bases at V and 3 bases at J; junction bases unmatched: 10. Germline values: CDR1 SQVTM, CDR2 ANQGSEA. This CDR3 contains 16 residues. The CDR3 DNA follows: TGCAGCGTTACGAAAGCGGGAGGGTCTTACTACAATGAGCAGTTCTTC. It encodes CSVTKAGGSYYNEQFF.

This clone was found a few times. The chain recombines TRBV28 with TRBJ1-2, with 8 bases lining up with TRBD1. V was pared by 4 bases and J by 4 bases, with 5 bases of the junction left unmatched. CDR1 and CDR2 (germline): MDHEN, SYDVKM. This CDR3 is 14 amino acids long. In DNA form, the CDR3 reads TGTGCCAGCAGTTCCAGGGGGCGAGGCTATGGCTACACCTTC. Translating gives CASSSRGRGYGYTF.

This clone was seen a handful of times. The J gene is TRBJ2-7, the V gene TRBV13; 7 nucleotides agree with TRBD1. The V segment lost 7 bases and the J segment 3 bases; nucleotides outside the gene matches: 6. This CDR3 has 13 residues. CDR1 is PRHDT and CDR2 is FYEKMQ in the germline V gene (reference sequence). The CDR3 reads CASTPGTDYEQYF. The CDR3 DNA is TGTGCCAGCACACCCGGGACAGACTACGAGCAGTACTTC.

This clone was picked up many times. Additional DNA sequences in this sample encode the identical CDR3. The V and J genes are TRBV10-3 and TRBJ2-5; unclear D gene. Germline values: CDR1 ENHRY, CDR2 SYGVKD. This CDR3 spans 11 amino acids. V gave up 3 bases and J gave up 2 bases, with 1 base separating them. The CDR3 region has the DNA TGTGCCATCAGTGAACAAGAGACCCAGTACTTC. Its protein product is CAISEQETQYF.

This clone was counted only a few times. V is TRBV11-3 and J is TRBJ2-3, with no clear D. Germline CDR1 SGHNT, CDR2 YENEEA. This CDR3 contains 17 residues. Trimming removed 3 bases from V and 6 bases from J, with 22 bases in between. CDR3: CASSLLSSIKVEDTQYF. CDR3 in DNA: TGTGCCAGCAGCTTGTTATCCTCGATCAAGGTGGAGGATACGCAGTATTTT. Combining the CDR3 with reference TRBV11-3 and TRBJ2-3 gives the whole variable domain EAGVVQSPRYKIIEKKQPVAFWCNPISGHNTLYWYLQNLGQGPELLIRYENEEAVDDSQLPKDRFSAERLKGVDSTLKIQPAELGDSAVYLCASSLLSSIKVEDTQYFGPGTRLTVL.

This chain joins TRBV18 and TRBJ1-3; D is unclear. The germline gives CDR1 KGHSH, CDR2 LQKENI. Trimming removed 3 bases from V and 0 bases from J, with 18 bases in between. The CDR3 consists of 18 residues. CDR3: CASSPILPWMGSGNTIYF. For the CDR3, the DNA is TGTGCCAGCTCACCTATTCTCCCCTGGATGGGCTCTGGAAACACCATATATTTT.

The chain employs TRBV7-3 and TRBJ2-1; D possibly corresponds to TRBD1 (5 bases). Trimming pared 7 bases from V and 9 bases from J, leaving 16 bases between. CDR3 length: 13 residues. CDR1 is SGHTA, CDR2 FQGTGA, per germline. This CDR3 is CASTKSRDSEQFF. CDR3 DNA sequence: TGTGCCAGCACCAAAAGCAGGGATAGTGAGCAGTTCTTC.

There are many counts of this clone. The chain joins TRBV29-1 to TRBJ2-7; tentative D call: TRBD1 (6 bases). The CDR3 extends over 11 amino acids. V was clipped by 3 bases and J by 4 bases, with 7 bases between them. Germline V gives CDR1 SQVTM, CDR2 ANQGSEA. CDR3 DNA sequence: TGCAGCGTTGATACAGGGTACGAGCAGTACTTC. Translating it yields CSVDTGYEQYF.

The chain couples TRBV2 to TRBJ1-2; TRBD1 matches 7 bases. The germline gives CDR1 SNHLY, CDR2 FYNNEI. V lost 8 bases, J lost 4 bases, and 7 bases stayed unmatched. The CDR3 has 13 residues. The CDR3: CASGTEQGYGYTF. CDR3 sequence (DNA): TGTGCCAGCGGGACAGAACAGGGCTATGGCTACACCTTC.

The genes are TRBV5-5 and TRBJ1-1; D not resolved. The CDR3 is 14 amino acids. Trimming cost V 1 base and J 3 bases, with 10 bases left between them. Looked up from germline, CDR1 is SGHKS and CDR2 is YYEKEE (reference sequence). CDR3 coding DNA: TGTGCCAGCAGCTTGATTAGGGTGGACACTGAAGCTTTCTTT. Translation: CASSLIRVDTEAFF.

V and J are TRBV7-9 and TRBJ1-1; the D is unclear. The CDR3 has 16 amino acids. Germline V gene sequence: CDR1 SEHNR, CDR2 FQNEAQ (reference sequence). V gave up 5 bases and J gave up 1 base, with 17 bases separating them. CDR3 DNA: TGTGCCAGCAGCCCCGAGGCGGCGATTAGGAACACTGAAGCTTTCTTT. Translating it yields CASSPEAAIRNTEAFF.

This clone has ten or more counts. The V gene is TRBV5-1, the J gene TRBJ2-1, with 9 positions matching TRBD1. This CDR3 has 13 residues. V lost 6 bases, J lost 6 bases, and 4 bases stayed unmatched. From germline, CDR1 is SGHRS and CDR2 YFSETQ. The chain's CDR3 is CASNLQGANEQFF. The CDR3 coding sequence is TGCGCCAGCAACCTACAGGGGGCCAATGAGCAGTTCTTC.